This T cell receptor beta chain is drawn from a study of shared clonotypes between healthy human individuals. Regarding the study as a whole: Approximately 5.1% was the fraction of naive CD4 clonotypes found shared across several donors. Some clonotypes were shared by all four sorted-subset donors, while others were not shared. The non-shared ones had lower generation probabilities than the shared ones. Blood was the sole source, and tissue repertoires probably differ.

About this clone itself: Antigen: not known.

Some clones are missing from TCRdb's copy, which holds only in-frame ones; the method was immunoSEQ multiplex PCR. Counted here are more than 550,000 clones, roughly nine tenths occurring once; the ten biggest clones make up about a quarter. The CDR3 covers 16 residues. V lost 0 bases and J 4 bases, leaving 14 bases between the germline ends. Germline values: CDR1 SGHNT, CDR2 YYREEE (reference sequence). Only CD45RO-negative cells positively selected for CCR7 counted as naive CD8 cells, so terminally differentiated effector memory CD45RA+ cells were excluded. Adults of Caucasian background living in Nashville, Tennessee made up all donors.

This TCR was recovered from a man aged 25 to 40 in good health. Specimen: naive CD8+ T cells sorted from blood. This chain joins TRBV5-4 and TRBJ2-1; D not certain. CDR3 protein: CASSLGPDPMYNEQFF. For the CDR3, the DNA is TGTGCCAGCAGCTTGGGGCCAGACCCGATGTACAATGAGCAGTTCTTC. Full variable domain (outside the CDR3, taken from reference TRBV5-4 and TRBJ2-1): ETGVTQSPTHLIKTRGQQVTLRCSSQSGHNTVSWYQQALGQGPQFIFQYYREEENGRGNFPPRFSGLQFPNYSSELNVNALELDDSALYLCASSLGPDPMYNEQFFGPGTRLTVL.